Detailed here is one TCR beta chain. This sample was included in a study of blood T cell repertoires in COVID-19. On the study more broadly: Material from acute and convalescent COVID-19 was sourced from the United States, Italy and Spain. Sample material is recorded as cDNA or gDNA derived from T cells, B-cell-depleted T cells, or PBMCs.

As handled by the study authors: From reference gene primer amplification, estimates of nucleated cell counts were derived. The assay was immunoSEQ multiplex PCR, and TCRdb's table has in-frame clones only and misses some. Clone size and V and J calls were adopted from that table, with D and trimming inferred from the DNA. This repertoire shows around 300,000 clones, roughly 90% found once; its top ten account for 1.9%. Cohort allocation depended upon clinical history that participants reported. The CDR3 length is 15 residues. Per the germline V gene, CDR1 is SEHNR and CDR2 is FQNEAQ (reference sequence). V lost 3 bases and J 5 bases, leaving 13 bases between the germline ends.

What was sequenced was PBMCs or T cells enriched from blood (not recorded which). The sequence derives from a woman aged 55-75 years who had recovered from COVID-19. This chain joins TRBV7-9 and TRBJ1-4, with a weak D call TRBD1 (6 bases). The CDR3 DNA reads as TGTGCCAGCAGCTTGGGGGGGCAGCCAAATGAAAAACTGTTTTTT. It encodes CASSLGGQPNEKLFF.